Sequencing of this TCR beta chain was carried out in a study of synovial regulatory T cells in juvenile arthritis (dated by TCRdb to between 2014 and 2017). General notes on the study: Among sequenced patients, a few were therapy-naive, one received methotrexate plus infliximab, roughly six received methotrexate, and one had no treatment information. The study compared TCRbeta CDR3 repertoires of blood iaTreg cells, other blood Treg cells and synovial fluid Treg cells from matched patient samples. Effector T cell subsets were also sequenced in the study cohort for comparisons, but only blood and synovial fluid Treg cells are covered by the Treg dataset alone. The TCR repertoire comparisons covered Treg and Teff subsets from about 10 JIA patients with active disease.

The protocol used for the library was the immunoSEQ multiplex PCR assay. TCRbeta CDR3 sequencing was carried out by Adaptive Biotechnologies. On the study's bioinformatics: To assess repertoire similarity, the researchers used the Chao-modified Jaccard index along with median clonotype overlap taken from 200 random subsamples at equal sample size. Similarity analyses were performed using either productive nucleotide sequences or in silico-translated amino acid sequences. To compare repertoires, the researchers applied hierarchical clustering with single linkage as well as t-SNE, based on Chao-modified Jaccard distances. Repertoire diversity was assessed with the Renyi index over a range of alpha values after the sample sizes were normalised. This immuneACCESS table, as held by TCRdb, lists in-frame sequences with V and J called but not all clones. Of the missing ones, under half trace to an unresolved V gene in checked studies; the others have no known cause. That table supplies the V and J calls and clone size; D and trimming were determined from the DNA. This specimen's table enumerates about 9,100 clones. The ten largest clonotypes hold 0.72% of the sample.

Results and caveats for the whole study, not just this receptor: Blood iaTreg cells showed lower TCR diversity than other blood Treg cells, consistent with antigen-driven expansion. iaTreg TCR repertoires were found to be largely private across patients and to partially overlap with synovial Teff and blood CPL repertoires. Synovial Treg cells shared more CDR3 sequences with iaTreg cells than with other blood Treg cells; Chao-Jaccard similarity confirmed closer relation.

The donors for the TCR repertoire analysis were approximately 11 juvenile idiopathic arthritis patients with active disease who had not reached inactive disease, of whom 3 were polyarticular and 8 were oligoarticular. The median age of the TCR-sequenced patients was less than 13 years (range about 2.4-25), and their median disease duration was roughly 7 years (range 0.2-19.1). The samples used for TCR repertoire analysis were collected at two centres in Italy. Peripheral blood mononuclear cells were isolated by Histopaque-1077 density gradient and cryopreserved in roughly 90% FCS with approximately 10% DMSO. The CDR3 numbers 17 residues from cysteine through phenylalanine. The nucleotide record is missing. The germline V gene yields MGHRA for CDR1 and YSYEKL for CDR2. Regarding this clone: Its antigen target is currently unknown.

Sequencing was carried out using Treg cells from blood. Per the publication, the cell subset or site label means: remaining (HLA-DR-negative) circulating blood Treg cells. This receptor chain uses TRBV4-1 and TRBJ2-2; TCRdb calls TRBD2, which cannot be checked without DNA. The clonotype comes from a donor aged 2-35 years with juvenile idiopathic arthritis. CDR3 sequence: CASSLGLAGRTAGELFF.